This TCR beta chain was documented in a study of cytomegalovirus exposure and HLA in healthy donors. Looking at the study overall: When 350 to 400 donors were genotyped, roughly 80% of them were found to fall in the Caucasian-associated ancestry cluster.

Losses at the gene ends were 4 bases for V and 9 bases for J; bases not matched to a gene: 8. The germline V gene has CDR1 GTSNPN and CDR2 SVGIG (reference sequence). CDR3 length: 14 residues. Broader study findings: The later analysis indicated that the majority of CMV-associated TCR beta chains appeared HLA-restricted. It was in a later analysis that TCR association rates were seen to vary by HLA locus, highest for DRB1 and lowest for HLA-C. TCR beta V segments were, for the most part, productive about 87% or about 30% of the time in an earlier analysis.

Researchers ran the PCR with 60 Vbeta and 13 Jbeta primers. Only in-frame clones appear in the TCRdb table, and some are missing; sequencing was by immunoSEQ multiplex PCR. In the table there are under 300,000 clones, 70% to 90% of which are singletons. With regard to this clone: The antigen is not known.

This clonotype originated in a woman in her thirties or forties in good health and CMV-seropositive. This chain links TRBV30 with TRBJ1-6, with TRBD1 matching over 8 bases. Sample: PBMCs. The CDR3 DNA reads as TGTGCCTGGATGCAACGGACAGGGAGTTCACCCCTCCACTTT. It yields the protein CAWMQRTGSSPLHF.